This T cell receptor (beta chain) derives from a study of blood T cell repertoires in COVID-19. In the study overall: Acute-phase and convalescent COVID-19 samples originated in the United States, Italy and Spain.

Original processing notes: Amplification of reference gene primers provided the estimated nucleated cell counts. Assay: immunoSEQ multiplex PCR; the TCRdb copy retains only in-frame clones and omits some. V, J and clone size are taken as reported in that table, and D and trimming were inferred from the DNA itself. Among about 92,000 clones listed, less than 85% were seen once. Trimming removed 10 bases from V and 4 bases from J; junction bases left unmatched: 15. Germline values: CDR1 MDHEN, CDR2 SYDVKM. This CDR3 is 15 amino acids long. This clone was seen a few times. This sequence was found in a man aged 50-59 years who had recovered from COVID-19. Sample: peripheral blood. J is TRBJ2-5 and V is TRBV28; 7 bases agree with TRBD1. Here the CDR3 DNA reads TGTGCCACCGCCGTGGGGACAGACTTTGGAGAGACCCAGTACTTC. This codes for CATAVGTDFGETQYF. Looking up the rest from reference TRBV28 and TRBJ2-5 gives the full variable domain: DVKVTQSSRYLVKRTGEKVFLECVQDMDHENMFWYRQDPGLGLRLIYFSYDVKMKEKGDIPEGYSVSREKKERFSLILESASTNQTSMYLCATAVGTDFGETQYFGPGTRLLVL.